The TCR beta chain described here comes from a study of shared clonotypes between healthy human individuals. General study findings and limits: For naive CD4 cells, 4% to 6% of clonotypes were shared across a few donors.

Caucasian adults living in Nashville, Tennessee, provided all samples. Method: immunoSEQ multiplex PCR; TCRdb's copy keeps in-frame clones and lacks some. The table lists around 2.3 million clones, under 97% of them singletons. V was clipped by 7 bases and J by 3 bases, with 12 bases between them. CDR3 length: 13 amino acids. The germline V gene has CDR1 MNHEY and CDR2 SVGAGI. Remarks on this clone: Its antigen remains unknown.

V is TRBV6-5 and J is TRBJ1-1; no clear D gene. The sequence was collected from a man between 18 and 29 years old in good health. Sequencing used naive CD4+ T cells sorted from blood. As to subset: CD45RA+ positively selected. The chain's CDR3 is CASTEPGHTEAFF. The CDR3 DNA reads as TGTGCCAGCACGGAGCCTGGGCACACTGAAGCTTTCTTT.